Listed below are T cell receptor beta chains from one sample, sequenced in a study of blood T cell repertoires in COVID-19. Some clones are missing from TCRdb's copy, which holds only in-frame ones; the method was immunoSEQ multiplex PCR. The table includes about 200,000 clones, roughly nine tenths detected once. What was sequenced was peripheral blood. These receptors were collected from an older woman with acute or convalescent COVID-19. CDR3s include the opening cysteine and the closing phenylalanine or tryptophan. A D gene is named only where the DNA matches it firmly. Size is omitted from some rows. Given values are once, few, many or a class for expanded clones.

size	D	V	J	CDR3	DNA
.	.	TRBV9	TRBJ2-5	CASSVGAALGRETQYF	TGTGCCAGCAGCGTAGGAGCGGCCCTTGGCCGAGAGACCCAGTACTTC
.	TRBD2	TRBV27	TRBJ2-7	CASSLKVAGHYEQYF	TGTGCCAGCAGTTTAAAGGTAGCGGGGCACTACGAGCAGTACTTC
.	.	TRBV18	TRBJ1-1	CASSHMRGTEAFF	TGTGCCAGCTCACACATGCGGGGCACTGAAGCTTTCTTT
.	TRBD1	TRBV15	TRBJ1-4	CAAGDRNTEKLFF	TGTGCCGCTGGGGACAGGAATACTGAAAAACTGTTTTTT
.	TRBD1	TRBV6-1	TRBJ1-4	CASSDYLGTGLYEKLFF	TGTGCCAGCAGTGACTATCTTGGGACAGGGTTATATGAAAAACTGTTTTTT
.	.	TRBV18	TRBJ1-2	CASSPQSQGFYGYTF	TGTGCCAGCTCACCACAAAGTCAGGGGTTCTATGGCTACACCTTC
.	TRBD1	TRBV11-2	TRBJ1-4	CASSLENRGLKLFF	TGTGCCAGCAGCTTAGAGAACAGGGGTTTGAAACTGTTTTTT
.	.	TRBV24-1	TRBJ1-5	CATSEGRHYRFSNQPQHF	TGTGCCACCAGTGAGGGGAGACACTACAGATTTAGCAATCAGCCCCAGCATTTT
.	TRBD1	TRBV5-6	TRBJ1-2	CASSRTGIYGYTF	TGTGCCAGCAGCCGGACAGGGATCTATGGCTACACCTTC
.	TRBD1	TRBV5-1	TRBJ1-5	CASSGGTANNQPQHF	TGCGCCAGCAGCGGCGGGACAGCGAATAATCAGCCCCAGCATTTT
.	.	TRBV19	TRBJ1-5	CASSIAPSQPQHF	TGTGCCAGTAGTATCGCCCCTAGTCAGCCCCAGCATTTT
.	.	TRBV5-4	TRBJ2-1	CASSLGQIYNEQFF	TGTGCCAGCAGCTTGGGGCAGATATACAATGAGCAGTTCTTC
.	.	TRBV7-2	TRBJ1-1	CASSLVRGNEAFF	TGTGCCAGCAGCTTAGTACGAGGTAACGAAGCTTTCTTT
few	.	TRBV6-5	TRBJ2-1	CASKTDTNVVNEQFF	TGTGCCAGCAAGACGGACACAAACGTCGTCAATGAGCAGTTCTTC
.	.	TRBV6-1	TRBJ1-5	CASSEGLGANQPQHF	TGTGCCAGCAGTGAAGGCCTAGGGGCCAATCAGCCCCAGCATTTT
.	.	TRBV3-1/TRBV3-2	TRBJ2-7	CASSHRGSEQYF	TGTGCCAGCAGCCATAGGGGGTCCGAGCAGTACTTC
.	.	TRBV7-3	TRBJ1-1	CASRDPGVANTEAFF	TGTGCCAGCAGGGACCCAGGGGTGGCGAACACTGAAGCTTTCTTT
.	.	TRBV12-5	TRBJ2-3	CASAPSTGSTDTQYF	TGTGCTAGTGCTCCCTCGACAGGTAGCACAGATACGCAGTATTTT
few	.	TRBV4-3	TRBJ2-5	CASSQDWGEETQYF	TGCGCCAGCAGCCAAGATTGGGGAGAGGAGACCCAGTACTTC
few	.	TRBV11-1	TRBJ1-2	CASSLSGVDYTF	TGTGCCAGCAGCTTGTCAGGGGTTGACTACACCTTC
.	.	TRBV5-1	TRBJ2-5	CASSRGGAQETQYF	TGCGCCAGCAGCAGGGGTGGGGCCCAAGAGACCCAGTACTTC
.	.	TRBV10-3	TRBJ1-3	CAISKQGSGNTIYF	TGTGCCATCAGTAAACAGGGAAGTGGAAACACCATATATTTT
.	.	TRBV5-1	TRBJ1-5	CASSPDGVNQPQHF	TGCGCCAGCAGCCCGGACGGGGTTAATCAGCCCCAGCATTTT
.	.	TRBV19	TRBJ1-5	CASTPGIGNQPQHF	TGTGCCAGTACCCCCGGGATAGGTAATCAGCCCCAGCATTTT
.	.	TRBV11-2	TRBJ1-6	CASSLTEAPLHF	TGTGCCAGCAGCCTGACAGAGGCACCCCTCCACTTT
.	TRBD2	TRBV18	TRBJ2-2	CASSPRLAGSTGELFF	TGTGCCAGCTCACCTAGACTAGCGGGGTCCACCGGGGAGCTGTTTTTT
.	TRBD2	TRBV6-5	TRBJ2-7	CASSYSGGRGEQYF	TGTGCCAGCAGTTACTCAGGCGGGAGGGGCGAGCAGTACTTC
.	TRBD2	TRBV11-3	TRBJ2-1	CASQLAGGTYNEQFF	TGTGCCAGCCAACTAGCGGGAGGGACCTACAATGAGCAGTTCTTC
.	TRBD2	TRBV3-1/TRBV3-2	TRBJ2-2	CASSQSGGAGELFF	TGTGCCAGCAGCCAGTCGGGAGGTGCCGGGGAGCTGTTTTTT
.	.	TRBV3-1/TRBV3-2	TRBJ1-2	CASSYWGAREGYTF	TGTGCCAGCAGCTACTGGGGGGCGCGGGAGGGCTACACCTTC
.	.	TRBV10-3	TRBJ2-1	CAISGGGTGGYNEQFF	TGTGCCATCAGTGGGGGGGGGACAGGTGGTTACAATGAGCAGTTCTTC
.	TRBD1	TRBV5-1	TRBJ2-7	CASSLTGETGEQYF	TGCGCCAGCAGCTTGACAGGGGAAACGGGCGAGCAGTACTTC
.	.	TRBV5-1	TRBJ2-7	CASSLNLGGSAYEQYF	TGCGCCAGCAGCTTGAATTTAGGAGGGAGCGCCTACGAGCAGTACTTC
.	.	TRBV6-2/TRBV6-3	TRBJ1-5	CASSYSLAGYQPQHF	TGTGCCAGCAGTTACTCGTTGGCCGGGTATCAGCCCCAGCATTTT
once	.	TRBV7-9	TRBJ1-1	CASSLISLGTEAFF	TGTGCCAGCAGCTTAATTAGTCTAGGCACTGAAGCTTTCTTT
.	TRBD1	TRBV5-1	TRBJ1-2	CASSLAPGQGGYTF	TGCGCCAGCAGCTTGGCCCCGGGACAGGGTGGCTACACCTTC
.	TRBD2	TRBV7-2	TRBJ2-7	CASSSGAGRGGREQYF	TGTGCCAGCAGCTCTGGGGCTGGGCGGGGGGGCCGCGAGCAGTACTTC
once	TRBD1	TRBV5-1	TRBJ1-2	CASSSTGGEWYGYTF	TGCGCCAGCAGTTCGACAGGGGGCGAATGGTATGGCTACACCTTC
.	.	TRBV9	TRBJ2-1	CASSVTQGRVEQFF	TGTGCCAGCAGCGTAACACAGGGACGGGTTGAGCAGTTCTTC
few	TRBD1	TRBV5-1	TRBJ1-4	CASSLGDRGPLINEKLFF	TGCGCCAGCAGCTTGGGGGACAGGGGCCCACTTATTAATGAAAAACTGTTTTTT
.	TRBD1	TRBV5-1	TRBJ2-7	CASSLWDRLYEQYF	TGCGCCAGCAGCTTGTGGGACAGGCTCTACGAGCAGTACTTC
.	.	TRBV20-1	TRBJ1-5	CSASSLSNQPQHF	TGCAGTGCTAGTTCCCTTAGCAATCAGCCCCAGCATTTT